This TCR beta chain emerged from a study of somatic mutations in cytotoxic T cells in rheumatoid arthritis listed by TCRdb under 2017. In the study overall: Right after diagnosis and prior to the start of any treatment, roughly 30 ml EDTA of peripheral blood was drawn from patients. A FACSAria II or Sony SH800 was used to flow-sort some V beta antibody-stained T-cell populations at nearly 100% purity, and TCRB sequencing was also done on sorted V beta1+ cells. The study asked whether expanded CD8+ T-cell clones in newly diagnosed, untreated rheumatoid arthritis carry somatic mutations, and used TCRB deep sequencing to characterize clonality. For 60 to 80 rheumatoid arthritis patients and 20 healthy controls, TCRB deep sequencing was carried out. Patients and controls did not essentially differ in median age, which was nearly identical between the groups.

Points on this clone: No cognate antigen has been identified for it. No much larger clone exists at a distance of one base, and base qualities are not known.

On an AutoMACS, CD4+ and CD8+ cells were isolated via positive magnetic bead selection, and their purity was verified by flow cytometry. A TCR V beta antibody panel was used in flow cytometry to screen first for clonal expansions, which were then characterized by TCRB deep sequencing of sorted CD8+ fractions. Peripheral blood mononuclear cells were obtained using density gradient separation with Ficoll-Paque PLUS. Using Nucleospin Tissue or Tissue XS kits, DNA was extracted from CD4-enriched, CD8-enriched or PBMC samples, with quantification by a Qubit 2.0 fluorometer. The immunoSEQ assay was applied to genomic DNA for TCRB CDR3 sequencing. Per the original workflow: When patient CD8+ clones exceeding 1% were checked against published virus-specific TCRB sequences, only a few matched. Nothing other than productive TCRB rearrangements was included in the analyses. Clonality was calculated as a Shannon entropy-based productive clonality index, and a clone was defined by a unique TCRB CDR3 sequence. Repertoire overlap for a pair of samples was computed from each clone's template counts relative to total templates per sample. Flow cytometry-measured V-gene usage correlated with V-gene usage from TCRB sequencing, with a Spearman r of about 0.64. TCRdb holds this immuneACCESS table with in-frame rearrangements only. Some clones are missing; in checked studies, unresolved V genes explain under half, and the rest has no known cause. V, J and clone size were drawn from that table, and D and trimming were deduced from the DNA. The sample includes around 20,000 clones, with around 81% observed a single time. Together, the top ten hold about 15% of the sample.

What the study reported, not specific to this receptor: In patients, CD8+ clonality rose with age (Spearman r=0.49), which was not the case in healthy controls. It was unknown which antigens the expanded CD8+ clones targeted, and their absence from virus-specific databases did not exclude viral specificity. The slight underrepresentation of TRBV07 in patients was not corrected for multiple comparisons. There was no significant difference in CD8+ T-cell clonality between rheumatoid arthritis patients and age-matched healthy controls. In about an eighth of the roughly 65 patients, more than 20% of CD8+ cells belonged to the largest CD8+ clone, while several identical CD8+ TCRB sequences were shared between blood and synovial fluid.

There are 13 amino acids in the CDR3, from cysteine to phenylalanine inclusive. Only the CDR3 DNA is retained, 39 bases long and in frame from the first base. Trimming takes 10 bases from V and 5 bases from J, and the germline ends sit 17 bases apart. The germline V gene supplies CDR1 SGHVS and CDR2 FQNEAQ. Material: CD8+ T cells sorted from blood. The rearrangement combines TRBV7-8 with TRBJ2-5; the D gene is tentatively TRBD1 or TRBD2, each matching 5 bases. The sequence was collected from an adult with rheumatoid arthritis. The nucleotide sequence is TGTGCCATCCCCCTCCCCGGGACGGAGACCCAGTACTTC. It translates to CAIPLPGTETQYF.